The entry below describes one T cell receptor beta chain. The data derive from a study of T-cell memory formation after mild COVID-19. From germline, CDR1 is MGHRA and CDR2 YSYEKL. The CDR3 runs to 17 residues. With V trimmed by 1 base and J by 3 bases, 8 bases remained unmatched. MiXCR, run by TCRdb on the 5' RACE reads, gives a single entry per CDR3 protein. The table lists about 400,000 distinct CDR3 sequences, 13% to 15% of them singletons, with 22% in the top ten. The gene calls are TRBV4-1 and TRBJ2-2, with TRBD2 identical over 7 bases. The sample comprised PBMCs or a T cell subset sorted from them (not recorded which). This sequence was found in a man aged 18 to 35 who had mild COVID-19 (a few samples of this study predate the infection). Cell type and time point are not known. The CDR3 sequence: CASSQGFGGRDTGELFF. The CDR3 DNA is TGCGCCAGCAGCCAAGGATTTGGGGGGAGGGACACCGGGGAGCTGTTTTTT.